This TCR beta chain was identified in a study of spatial heterogeneity in lung cancer. Looking at the study overall: Strongly correlated with TCR transcript counts in tumor regions was a T cell module score, which was a transcriptional module score calculated from matched bulk RNA-seq. Study observations and caveats: Mutation tallies in tumors tracked expanded intratumoral alpha and beta TCR counts.

The CDR3 loop spans 12 amino acids. V was cut by 7 bases and J by 1 base, with 10 bases left in between. Per germline, CDR1 SQVTM and CDR2 ANQGSEA. Time point in this sample: sample taken at primary tumor resection. The study sequenced unsorted whole RNA from tumor, nontumor lung or frozen PBMC. This clonotype appeared a single time. The antigen remains unidentified. TCRdb used MiXCR to reprocess the 5' RACE reads, holding one entry per CDR3 protein. The sample has about 4,000 distinct CDR3 sequences; roughly two fifths are singletons. This sequence joins TRBV29-1 and TRBJ2-5; tentatively, D is TRBD2 (5 bases). The sequenced sample was lung tumor tissue, obtained at surgery. The receptor was isolated from a male donor with early-stage non-small cell lung cancer. Here the CDR3 reads CSASQIQETQYF. The DNA for the CDR3 is TGCAGCGCTAGCCAGATCCAAGAGACCCAGTACTTC.